This entry lists 2 T cell receptor beta chains sequenced from one sample in a study of blood T cell repertoires in COVID-19. The protocol was immunoSEQ multiplex PCR, while the TCRdb copy is restricted to in-frame clones and leaves out a portion. The sample has about 36,000 clones, approximately 90% seen once. The sequencing input was peripheral blood. Source of these receptors: a human donor in a cohort sampled during active COVID-19.

The chain employs TRBV2 and TRBJ2-7; D is unclear. With 2 bases removed from V and 3 bases from J, the gap between germline ends came to 5 bases. Germline V gene sequence: CDR1 SNHLY, CDR2 FYNNEI. This CDR3 has 12 residues. Here the CDR3 DNA reads TGTGCCAGCAGTGAACAGAACTACGAGCAGTACTTC. This translates into CASSEQNYEQYF. Filled out from reference TRBV2 and TRBJ2-7, the complete variable domain reads EPEVTQTPSHQVTQMGQEVILRCVPISNHLYFYWYRQILGQKVEFLVSFYNNEISEKSEIFDDQFSVERPDGSNFTLKIRSTKLEDSAMYFCASSEQNYEQYFGPGTRLTVT.

Only a few counts were recorded for this clone. J is TRBJ1-2 and V is TRBV6-6; 8 positions match TRBD1. With 8 bases clipped from V and 5 bases from J, the junction kept 16 bases outside the gene matches. This CDR3 is 16 amino acids long. Looked up from germline, CDR1 is MNHNY and CDR2 is SVGAGI (reference sequence). The CDR3 coding sequence is TGTGCCAGCCGAAGGGGACAGGATTCTACGGTGTATGGCTACACCTTC. It translates to CASRRGQDSTVYGYTF.